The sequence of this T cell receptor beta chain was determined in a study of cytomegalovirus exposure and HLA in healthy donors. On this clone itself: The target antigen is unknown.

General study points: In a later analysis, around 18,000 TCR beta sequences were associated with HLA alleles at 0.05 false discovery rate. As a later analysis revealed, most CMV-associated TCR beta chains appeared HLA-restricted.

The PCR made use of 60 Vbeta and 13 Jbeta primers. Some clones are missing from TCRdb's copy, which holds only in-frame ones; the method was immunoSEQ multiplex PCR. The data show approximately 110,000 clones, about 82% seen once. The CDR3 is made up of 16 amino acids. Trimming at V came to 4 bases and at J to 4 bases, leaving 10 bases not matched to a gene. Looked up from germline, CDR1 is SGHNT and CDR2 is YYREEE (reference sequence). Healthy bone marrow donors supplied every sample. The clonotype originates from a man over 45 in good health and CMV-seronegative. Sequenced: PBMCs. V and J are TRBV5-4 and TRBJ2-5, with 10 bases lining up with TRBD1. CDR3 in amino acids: CASSPSRQGARETQYF. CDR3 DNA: TGTGCCAGCAGCCCTTCAAGACAGGGGGCGAGAGAGACCCAGTACTTC.